The 14 T cell receptor beta chains reported below all come from one sample, sequenced in a study of cytomegalovirus exposure and HLA in healthy donors. Measured with immunoSEQ multiplex PCR; TCRdb has only the in-frame clones, and not every one. This table holds 150,000 to 200,000 clones, 85% to 90% found once. The specimen was PBMCs. These receptors were taken from a woman between 18 and 29 years old in good health and CMV-seropositive.

The CDR3 DNA sequence: TGTGCCAGCAGTGCCGGGACAGGGACCTATGGCTACACCTTC. It specifies CASSAGTGTYGYTF. V and J are TRBV28 and TRBJ1-2; 9 nucleotides match TRBD1. After removal of 5 bases from V and 4 bases from J, the junction contained 5 bases not matched to a gene. Germline values: CDR1 MDHEN, CDR2 SYDVKM. The CDR3 is made up of 14 amino acids.

With regard to this clone: At one end the junction does not follow the germline gene, possibly because of a read error. The J gene is TRBJ2-3, the V gene TRBV7-7; 9 bases line up with TRBD2. From germline, CDR1 is SSHAT and CDR2 FNYEAQ (reference sequence). This CDR3 comprises 14 residues. CDR3 nucleotides: TGTGCTAGCAGCTTAGTAGCGGGAGAAGGTACGCAGTATTTT. Its translation: CASSLVAGEGTQYF.

The chain joins TRBV4-1 to TRBJ2-1; D is possibly TRBD1 (6 bases). The CDR3 is made up of 16 amino acids. The germline gives CDR1 MGHRA, CDR2 YSYEKL. V was trimmed by 1 base and J by 2 bases, leaving 12 bases between them. CDR3 coding DNA: TGCGCCAGCAGCCAAGTGCAGGGGTACCCCTACAATGAGCAGTTCTTC. Encoded protein: CASSQVQGYPYNEQFF.

J is TRBJ2-7 and V is TRBV4-3; 7 nucleotides line up with TRBD1. Germline V gene lookup returns CDR1 LGHNA and CDR2 YSLEER. The CDR3 consists of 19 residues. Germline trimming cut 3 bases from V and 1 base from J; bases unmatched to any gene: 18. The CDR3 reads CASSHEVNRRTGGSYEQYF. Here the CDR3 DNA reads TGCGCCAGCAGCCACGAGGTTAACCGACGGACAGGAGGATCCTACGAGCAGTACTTC.

The chain joins TRBV6-5 to TRBJ1-5; a possible D gene is TRBD1 (5 bases). Trimming left V 5 bases short and J 1 base short, with 12 bases between. The CDR3 consists of 15 residues. In germline, CDR1 is MNHEY, CDR2 SVGAGI. The CDR3 here is CASSGHPRSNQPQHF. The CDR3 coding sequence is TGTGCCAGCAGTGGACACCCCCGAAGCAATCAGCCCCAGCATTTT.

This rearrangement joins TRBV2 to TRBJ1-2, with 8 bases fitting TRBD1. The J segment lost 8 bases and the V segment lost 6 bases, leaving 8 bases of the junction unmatched. The CDR3 extends over 13 amino acids. CDR1 SNHLY and CDR2 FYNNEI come from the germline V gene. DNA of the CDR3: TGTGCCAGCAGGGAGACAGGGGACCAGGGCTACACCTTC. It translates to CASRETGDQGYTF. The entire variable domain, with the rest obtained from reference TRBV2 and TRBJ1-2, is as follows: EPEVTQTPSHQVTQMGQEVILRCVPISNHLYFYWYRQILGQKVEFLVSFYNNEISEKSEIFDDQFSVERPDGSNFTLKIRSTKLEDSAMYFCASRETGDQGYTFGSGTRLTVV.

The J gene is TRBJ2-1, the V gene TRBV11-2, with D tentatively TRBD2 (7 bases). CDR1 SGHAT and CDR2 FQNNGV come from the germline V gene. CDR3 size: 14 residues. V lost 5 bases to trimming and J lost 3 bases, with 11 bases between them. In DNA form, the CDR3 reads TGTGCCAGCAGCGAGGGGGGGGTCTACAATGAGCAGTTCTTC. Its translation: CASSEGGVYNEQFF.

The chain joins TRBV9 to TRBJ2-1; D gene ambiguous. This CDR3 is 14 amino acids long. With 1 base removed from V and 4 bases from J, the gap between germline ends came to 9 bases. Germline V CDR1 and CDR2: SGDLS, YYNGEE. This chain's CDR3 is CASSVSPSYNEQFF. CDR3 coding DNA: TGTGCCAGCAGCGTATCGCCGAGTTACAATGAGCAGTTCTTC.

This chain joins TRBV19 and TRBJ1-2, with a weak D call TRBD1 (6 bases). Germline V lookup: CDR1 LNHDA, CDR2 SQIVND (reference sequence). This CDR3 is built from 17 residues. V dropped 7 bases and J dropped 2 bases, with 23 bases sitting between them. The CDR3 DNA sequence: TGTGCCAGTACCCCTCTACAGGGCATCAGGGGAAACTATGGCTACACCTTC. It encodes CASTPLQGIRGNYGYTF.

This chain connects TRBV6-1 to TRBJ2-4, with D possibly matching TRBD1 (5 bases). The CDR3 loop spans 14 amino acids. The germline V gene has CDR1 MNHNS and CDR2 SASEGT. With 4 bases removed from V and 0 bases from J, the gap between germline ends came to 7 bases. The CDR3 sequence is CASSVQGAKNIQYF. The CDR3 nucleotides are TGTGCCAGCAGTGTCCAGGGAGCCAAAAACATTCAGTACTTC.

The chain carries TRBV28 and TRBJ2-5, with D possibly being TRBD2 (6 bases). The CDR3 is made up of 15 amino acids. The germline gives CDR1 MDHEN, CDR2 SYDVKM. Trimming stripped 7 bases from V and 2 bases from J, with 17 bases between. The CDR3 coding sequence is TGTGCCAGCAAGGGTCGCGGGGAGGTTCAAGAGACCCAGTACTTC. Protein product: CASKGRGEVQETQYF.

This clone was seen a single time. CDR3 sequence: CASSSENRISYEQYF. CDR3 in DNA: TGTGCCAGCTCCTCCGAGAACCGCATCTCCTACGAGCAGTACTTC. The chain combines TRBV18 with TRBJ2-7, with D uncertain. Germline V gene data show CDR1 as KGHSH and CDR2 as LQKENI. CDR3 length equals 15 residues. Trimming took 6 bases from V and 0 from J, leaving 15 bases between them.

This sequence joins TRBV27 and TRBJ2-7; maybe TRBD2 (6 bases). The CDR3 covers 15 residues. Germline V gives CDR1 MNHEY, CDR2 SMNVEV (reference sequence). The V end lost 3 bases, the J end lost 0 bases, and 12 bases lay between the germline ends. As DNA, the CDR3 is TGTGCCAGCAGTTTCATCGACGGGAGCTCCTACGAGCAGTACTTC. Protein sequence: CASSFIDGSSYEQYF.

The J gene is TRBJ2-1, the V gene TRBV30, with 8 bases matching TRBD2. The length of the CDR3 is 15 residues. Trimming removed 0 bases from V and 6 bases from J; junction bases left unmatched: 7. Germline values: CDR1 GTSNPN, CDR2 SVGIG (reference sequence). In nucleotides, the CDR3 is TGTGCCTGGAGTGTAGGAGCGGGAGTCCCCAATGAGCAGTTCTTC. Its protein is CAWSVGAGVPNEQFF.